There are a few counts of the clone carrying this T cell receptor beta chain. This record comes from a study of CD8+CD57+ T cells in acquired aplastic anemia. The V end lost 5 bases, the J end lost 1 base, and 11 bases lay between the germline ends. The CDR3 covers 14 residues. Looked up from germline, CDR1 is SNHLY and CDR2 is FYNNEI. The use of genomic DNA as template underpinned the TCR beta VDJ and CDR3 profiling. TCRdb redid the calling of the reads with MiXCR, one entry per CDR3 protein. Of about 180,000 distinct CDR3 sequences listed, approximately 49% are singletons. The V call is TRBV2, the J call TRBJ1-1, with D tentatively TRBD1 (5 bases). The sequenced material came from sorted CD4+, CD8+, or CD8+CD57+ T cells (not recorded which) from PBMCs. The receptor comes from a human donor in good health. The CDR3 region is CASSLRDRNTEAFF. The CDR3 bases are TGTGCCAGCAGTTTACGCGACAGGAACACTGAAGCTTTCTTT.